The 4 T cell receptor beta chains in this list originate from one sample, sequenced in a study of graft-versus-host responses after intestinal transplantation. Method: immunoSEQ multiplex PCR; TCRdb's copy keeps in-frame clones and lacks some. The data show roughly 80,000 clones, with 80% to 95% seen just once and roughly 0.66% held by the top ten. This specimen was PBMCs, taken 98 days after intestinal transplantation. Receptors originate from a human patient who received an intestinal transplant, so some T cells may come from the graft donor.

The gene calls are TRBV6-6 and TRBJ1-6; 10 bases agree with TRBD1. The junction had 10 bases not matched to a gene; V was cut back by 7 bases and J by 7 bases. This CDR3 has 16 amino acids. The germline V gene has CDR1 MNHNY and CDR2 SVGAGI (reference sequence). For the CDR3, the DNA is TGTGCCAGCACCACGGGGACAGGGGTCGGAAATTCACCCCTCCACTTT. Amino acid sequence: CASTTGTGVGNSPLHF.

The table lists this clone with a count of one. The J gene is TRBJ2-5, the V gene TRBV6-5; 11 bases map to TRBD2. The CDR3 spans 14 residues. The trim removed 5 bases at V and 4 bases at J, leaving 3 bases unmatched. Germline assignment: CDR1 MNHEY and CDR2 SVGAGI. The CDR3 region is CASSTGLAGETQYF. CDR3 DNA sequence: TGTGCCAGCAGTACCGGACTAGCGGGAGAGACCCAGTACTTC.

The CDR3 DNA is TGTGCCAGCAGCTTCGACACGACCTACGAGCAGTACTTC. It codes for CASSFDTTYEQYF. The chain couples TRBV7-9 to TRBJ2-7; unclear D gene. Germline V CDR1 and CDR2: SEHNR, FQNEAQ (reference sequence). The V end was cut by 3 bases, the J end by 2 bases, with 8 bases between. The length of the CDR3 is 13 residues.

This sequence joins TRBV6-5 and TRBJ2-5; D is uncertain. V shed 5 bases and J shed 1 base, with 8 bases lying between them. The germline V gene has CDR1 MNHEY and CDR2 SVGAGI. There are 13 residues in the CDR3. CDR3 region: CASSPPTQETQYF. CDR3 coding DNA: TGTGCCAGCAGTCCCCCAACCCAAGAGACCCAGTACTTC.